Listed below are T cell receptor beta chains from one sample, sequenced in a study of blood T cell repertoires in COVID-19. Assay: immunoSEQ multiplex PCR; the TCRdb copy retains only in-frame clones and omits some. The sample yields about 94,000 clones, around 82% seen once. Sequenced sample: peripheral blood. Receptors originate from a man in his sixties with acute or convalescent COVID-19. The CDR3 runs from the conserved cysteine through the conserved F or W. The D gene is left open where the match is weak. Clone size, where shown, is once, few, many, or a class for clones that have expanded.

D,J,length,size,V,DNA,CDR3
TRBD1,TRBJ1-2,13,.,TRBV29-1,TGCAGCGTTGAAACAGGGGGCTACTATGGCTACACCTTC,CSVETGGYYGYTF
.,TRBJ1-1,17,.,TRBV21-1,TGTGCCAGCAGCAAAGAACGACAGGGGAGGACGAACACTGAAGCTTTCTTT,CASSKERQGRTNTEAFF
.,TRBJ1-2,15,.,TRBV6-2/TRBV6-3,TGTGCCAGCAGTCGCCTCGGGGAGCGGCTCTATGGCTACACCTTC,CASSRLGERLYGYTF
.,TRBJ2-3,15,.,TRBV5-6,TGTGCCAGCAGCTTTACACTCCGGGACACAGATACGCAGTATTTT,CASSFTLRDTDTQYF
.,TRBJ2-1,14,.,TRBV5-1,TGCGCCAGCACCGCGGGACGGTCCTACAATGAGCAGTTCTTC,CASTAGRSYNEQFF
.,TRBJ1-1,13,.,TRBV5-6,TGTGCCAGCATCACCGGGGGGAACACTGAAGCTTTCTTT,CASITGGNTEAFF
.,TRBJ2-3,17,few,TRBV7-8,TGTGCCAGCAGCTTTATAGGCGGTCACCCGGAAACAGATACGCAGTATTTT,CASSFIGGHPETDTQYF
.,TRBJ2-7,14,.,TRBV6-5,TGTGCCAGCAGTTACTCGATCCAGGGCTACGAGCAGTACTTC,CASSYSIQGYEQYF
.,TRBJ2-6,13,.,TRBV27,TGTGCCAGCAGATCCCTGGGGGCCAACGTCCTGACTTTC,CASRSLGANVLTF
.,TRBJ1-2,15,.,TRBV10-2,TGCGCCAGCAGTGAGTCGAGCGTCAGGGGCGGCGGCTACACCTTC,CASSESSVRGGGYTF